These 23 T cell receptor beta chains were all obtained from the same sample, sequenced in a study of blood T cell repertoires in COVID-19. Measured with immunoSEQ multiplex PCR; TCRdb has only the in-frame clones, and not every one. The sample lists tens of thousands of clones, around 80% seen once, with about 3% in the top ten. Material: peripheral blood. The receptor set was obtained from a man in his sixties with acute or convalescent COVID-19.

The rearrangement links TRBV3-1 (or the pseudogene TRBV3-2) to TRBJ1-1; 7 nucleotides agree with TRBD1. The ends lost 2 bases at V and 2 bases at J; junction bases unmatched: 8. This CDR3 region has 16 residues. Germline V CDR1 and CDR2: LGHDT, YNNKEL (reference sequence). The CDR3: CASSQPQQGINTEAFF. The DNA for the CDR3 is TGTGCCAGCAGCCAACCCCAACAGGGGATCAACACTGAAGCTTTCTTT.

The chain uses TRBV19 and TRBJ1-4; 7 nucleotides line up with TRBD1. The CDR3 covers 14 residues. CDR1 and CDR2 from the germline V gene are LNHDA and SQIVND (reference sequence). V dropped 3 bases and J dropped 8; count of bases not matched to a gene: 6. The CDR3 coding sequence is TGTGCCAGTAGTATTCCGGGACAGAGGGAAAAACTGTTTTTT. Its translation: CASSIPGQREKLFF.

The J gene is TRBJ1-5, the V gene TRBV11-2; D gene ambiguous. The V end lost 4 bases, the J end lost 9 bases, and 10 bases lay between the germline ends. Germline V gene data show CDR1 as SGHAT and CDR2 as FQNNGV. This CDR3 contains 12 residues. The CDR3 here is CASSSGMGPQHF. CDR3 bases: TGTGCCAGCAGCTCGGGAATGGGGCCCCAGCATTTT.

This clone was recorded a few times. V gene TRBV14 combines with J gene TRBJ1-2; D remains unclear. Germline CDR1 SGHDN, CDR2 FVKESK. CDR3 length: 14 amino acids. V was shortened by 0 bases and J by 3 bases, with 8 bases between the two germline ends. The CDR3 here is CASSQDPSDYGYTF. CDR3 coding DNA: TGTGCCAGCAGCCAAGATCCGTCGGACTATGGCTACACCTTC.

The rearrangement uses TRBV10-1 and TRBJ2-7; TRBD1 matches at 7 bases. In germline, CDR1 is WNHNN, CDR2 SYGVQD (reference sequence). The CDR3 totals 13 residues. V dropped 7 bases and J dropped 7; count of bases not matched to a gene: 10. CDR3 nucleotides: TGCGCCAGCAAAGGGGGCCCCGAGGAAGAGCAGTACTTC. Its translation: CASKGGPEEEQYF.

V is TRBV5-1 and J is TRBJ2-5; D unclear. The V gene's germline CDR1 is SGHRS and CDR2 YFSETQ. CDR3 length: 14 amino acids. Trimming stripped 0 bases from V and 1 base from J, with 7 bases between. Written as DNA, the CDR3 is TGCGCCAGCAGCTTGGAGGCAGGCCAAGAGACCCAGTACTTC. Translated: CASSLEAGQETQYF.

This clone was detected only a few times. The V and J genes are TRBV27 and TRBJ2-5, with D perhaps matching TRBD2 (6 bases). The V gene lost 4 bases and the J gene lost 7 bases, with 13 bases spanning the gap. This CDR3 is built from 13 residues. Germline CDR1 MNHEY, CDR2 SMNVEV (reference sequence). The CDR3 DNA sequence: TGTGCCAGCAGTTCGGGGACTGGGAGGACCCAGTACTTC. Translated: CASSSGTGRTQYF.

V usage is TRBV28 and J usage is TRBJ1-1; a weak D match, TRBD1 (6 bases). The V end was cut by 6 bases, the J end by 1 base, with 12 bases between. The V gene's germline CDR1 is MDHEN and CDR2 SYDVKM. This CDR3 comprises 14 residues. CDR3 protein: CASSRFRGNTEAFF. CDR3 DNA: TGTGCCAGCAGCCGTTTCAGGGGGAACACTGAAGCTTTCTTT.

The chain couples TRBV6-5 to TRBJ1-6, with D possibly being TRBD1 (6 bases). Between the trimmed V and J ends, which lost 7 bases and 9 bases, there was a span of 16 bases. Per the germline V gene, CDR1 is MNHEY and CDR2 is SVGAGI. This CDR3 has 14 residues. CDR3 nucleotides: TGTGCCAGCATCACCGGGACAAGATCTTCACCCCTCCACTTT. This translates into CASITGTRSSPLHF.

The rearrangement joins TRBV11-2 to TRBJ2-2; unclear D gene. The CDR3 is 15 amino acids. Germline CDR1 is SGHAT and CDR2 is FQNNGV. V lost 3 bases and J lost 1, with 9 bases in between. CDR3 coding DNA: TGTGCCAGCAGCTTGGAGCAGTGGAACACCGGGGAGCTGTTTTTT. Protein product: CASSLEQWNTGELFF.

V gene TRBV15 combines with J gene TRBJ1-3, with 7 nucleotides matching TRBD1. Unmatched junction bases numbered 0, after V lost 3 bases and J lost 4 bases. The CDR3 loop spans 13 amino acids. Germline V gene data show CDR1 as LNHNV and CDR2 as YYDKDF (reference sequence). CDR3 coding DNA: TGTGCCACCAGCAGGGACAGGGGAAACACCATATATTTT. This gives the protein CATSRDRGNTIYF.

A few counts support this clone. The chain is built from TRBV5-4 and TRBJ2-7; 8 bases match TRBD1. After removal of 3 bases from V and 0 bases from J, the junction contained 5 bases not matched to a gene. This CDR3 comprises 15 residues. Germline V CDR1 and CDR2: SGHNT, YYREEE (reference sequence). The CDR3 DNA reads TGTGCCAGCAGCTGGCGGACAGGGTACTCCTACGAGCAGTACTTC. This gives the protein CASSWRTGYSYEQYF.

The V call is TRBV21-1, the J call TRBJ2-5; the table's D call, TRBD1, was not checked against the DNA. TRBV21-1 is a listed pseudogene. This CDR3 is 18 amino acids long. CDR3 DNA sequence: TGTGCCAGCAGCAAAAGTGAGTTCAGGGACAGGGCTCAAGAGACCCAGTACTTC. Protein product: CASSKSEFRDRAQETQYF.

In DNA form, the CDR3 reads TGCGCCAGCAGCCAGGAGGGGTTCGAGGAGGAATCACCCCTCCACTTT. It is translated as CASSQEGFEEESPLHF. This chain joins TRBV4-3 and TRBJ1-6, with D possibly matching TRBD1 (5 bases). The CDR3 totals 16 residues. The V and J ends lost 3 bases and 10 bases respectively, with 19 bases between them. Germline loops: CDR1 LGHNA, CDR2 YSLEER.

CDR3 sequence: CSASTGREKLFF. The CDR3 bases are TGCAGTGCTAGTACGGGTAGAGAGAAACTGTTTTTT. V is TRBV20-1 and J is TRBJ1-4; D is undetermined. Trimming cost V 3 bases and J 11 bases, with 13 bases left between them. CDR3 length: 12 amino acids. Germline V gene data show CDR1 as DFQATT and CDR2 as SNEGSKA (reference sequence).

The CDR3 nucleotides are TGTGCCAGCAGGGAGCCCGCTATTGAGCAGTTCTTC. This sequence encodes CASREPAIEQFF. V is TRBV6-4 and J is TRBJ2-1, with unresolved D. Germline CDR1 and CDR2: MRHNA and SNTAGT. The V end lost 6 bases, the J end lost 9 bases, and 12 bases lay between the germline ends. This CDR3 contains 12 residues.

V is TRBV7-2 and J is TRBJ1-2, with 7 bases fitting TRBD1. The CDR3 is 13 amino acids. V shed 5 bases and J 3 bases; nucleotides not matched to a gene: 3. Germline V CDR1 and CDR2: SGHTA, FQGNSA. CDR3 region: CASSPGTDYGYTF. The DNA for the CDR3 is TGTGCCAGCAGCCCCGGGACAGACTATGGCTACACCTTC.

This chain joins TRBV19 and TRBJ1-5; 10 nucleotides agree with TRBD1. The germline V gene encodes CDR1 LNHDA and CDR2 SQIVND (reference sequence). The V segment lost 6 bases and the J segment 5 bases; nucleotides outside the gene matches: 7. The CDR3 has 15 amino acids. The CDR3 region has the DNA TGTGCCAGTAGCAAAGACAGGGGGCAGGATCAGCCCCAGCATTTT. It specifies CASSKDRGQDQPQHF. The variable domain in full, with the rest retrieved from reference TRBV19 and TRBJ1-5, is DGGITQSPKYLFRKEGQNVTLSCEQNLNHDAMYWYRQDPGQGLRLIYYSQIVNDFQKGDIAEGYSVSREKKESFPLTVTSAQKNPTAFYLCASSKDRGQDQPQHFGDGTRLSIL.

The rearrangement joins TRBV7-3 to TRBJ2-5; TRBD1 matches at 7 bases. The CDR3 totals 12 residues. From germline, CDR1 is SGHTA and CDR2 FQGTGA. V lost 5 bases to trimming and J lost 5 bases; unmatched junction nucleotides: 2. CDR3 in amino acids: CASSQDRETQYF. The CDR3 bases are TGTGCCAGCAGCCAGGACAGGGAGACCCAGTACTTC.

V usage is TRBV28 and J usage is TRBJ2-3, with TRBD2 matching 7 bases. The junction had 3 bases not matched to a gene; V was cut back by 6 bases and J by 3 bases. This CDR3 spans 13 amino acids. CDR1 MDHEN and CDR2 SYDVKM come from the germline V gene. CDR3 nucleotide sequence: TGTGCCAGCAGCCCCGGGGGGACAGATACGCAGTATTTT. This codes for CASSPGGTDTQYF.

For the CDR3, the DNA is TGTGCCAGCAGCCAAGGTTGGGCCCCTGACTACACCTTC. Its translation is CASSQGWAPDYTF. The rearrangement links TRBV14 to TRBJ1-2; D call uncertain. Germline V gene lookup returns CDR1 SGHDN and CDR2 FVKESK. This CDR3 is built from 13 residues. V dropped 1 base and J dropped 10 bases, with 13 bases sitting between them.

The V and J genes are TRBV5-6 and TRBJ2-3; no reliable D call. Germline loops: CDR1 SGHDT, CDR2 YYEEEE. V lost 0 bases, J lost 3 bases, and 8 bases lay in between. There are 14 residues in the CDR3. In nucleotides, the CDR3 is TGTGCCAGCAGCTTGGTAGATACGACAGATACGCAGTATTTT. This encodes CASSLVDTTDTQYF.

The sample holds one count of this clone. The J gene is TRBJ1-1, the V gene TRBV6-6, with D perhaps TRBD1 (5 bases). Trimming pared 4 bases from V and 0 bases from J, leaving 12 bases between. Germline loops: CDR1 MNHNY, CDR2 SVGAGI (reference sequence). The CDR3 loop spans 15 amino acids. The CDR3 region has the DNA TGTGCCAGCAGTTCCTTTTGGGGGGTGAACACTGAAGCTTTCTTT. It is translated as CASSSFWGVNTEAFF.